These T cell receptor beta chains were read from a single sample in a study of cytomegalovirus exposure and HLA in healthy donors. The method was immunoSEQ multiplex PCR; TCRdb's version includes in-frame clones alone and lacks a portion of them. Of roughly 130,000 clones listed, around 70% were seen once; the top ten hold more than 6%. Input material: PBMCs. All receptors derive from a man in his forties or fifties in good health and CMV-seropositive. Each CDR3 is given with its conserved first and last residue. A D gene is named only where the DNA matches it firmly. Some rows mark clone size as missing; the rest say once, few, many or name a class of expanded clone.

clone size: -; J gene: TRBJ2-7; V gene: TRBV28; D gene: -; CDR3 DNA: TGTGCCAGCAGTTTAGGGCTGCTCTCCTACGAGCAGTACTTC; CDR3 protein: CASSLGLLSYEQYF
clone size: -; J gene: TRBJ2-3; V gene: TRBV5-4; D gene: TRBD2; CDR3 DNA: TGTGCCAGCAGCCCGGGACTAGCGGGGGGCCCTATAGATACGCAGTATTTT; CDR3 protein: CASSPGLAGGPIDTQYF
clone size: -; J gene: TRBJ2-1; V gene: TRBV5-1; D gene: -; CDR3 DNA: TGCGCCAGCAGCTTGGTTGGGGAGATACATGAGCAGTTCTTC; CDR3 protein: CASSLVGEIHEQFF
clone size: once; J gene: TRBJ2-7; V gene: TRBV5-4; D gene: -; CDR3 DNA: TGTGCCAGCAGCTTGGGACAGGACTCATCCTACGAGCAGTACTTC; CDR3 protein: CASSLGQDSSYEQYF
clone size: once; J gene: TRBJ2-5; V gene: TRBV6-1; D gene: TRBD2; CDR3 DNA: TGTGCCAGCAGTGAAGACCCCGCTAGCGGGAGAGCCCTAATTAGGGAGACCCAGTACTTC; CDR3 protein: CASSEDPASGRALIRETQYF
clone size: -; J gene: TRBJ2-7; V gene: TRBV5-1; D gene: -; CDR3 DNA: TGCGCCAGCAGCTTGGGACAGCGCCGTTCTGCCGAGCAGTACTTC; CDR3 protein: CASSLGQRRSAEQYF
clone size: -; J gene: TRBJ1-5; V gene: TRBV27; D gene: -; CDR3 DNA: TGTGCCAGCAGTCCGAACAGTAATAATCAGCCCCAGCATTTT; CDR3 protein: CASSPNSNNQPQHF
clone size: few; J gene: TRBJ2-7; V gene: TRBV11-2; D gene: -; CDR3 DNA: TGTGCCAGCAGCTTAGATGGCGCAGGGCCCTACGAGCAGTACTTC; CDR3 protein: CASSLDGAGPYEQYF
clone size: -; J gene: TRBJ1-5; V gene: TRBV6-5; D gene: -; CDR3 DNA: TGTGCCAGCGGGCAGAAACAGCCCCAGCATTTT; CDR3 protein: CASGQKQPQHF
clone size: -; J gene: TRBJ2-1; V gene: TRBV5-1; D gene: TRBD2; CDR3 DNA: TGCGCCAGCAGCTCCTGGGCTAGCGGGAGCTCCTACAATGAGCAGTTCTTC; CDR3 protein: CASSSWASGSSYNEQFF
clone size: -; J gene: TRBJ2-2; V gene: TRBV11-2; D gene: TRBD1; CDR3 DNA: TGTGCCAGCAGCTTAGAGGGGACAGGGTTGGAGAACACCGGGGAGCTGTTTTTT; CDR3 protein: CASSLEGTGLENTGELFF